What follows are 15 T cell receptor beta chains derived from one specimen sequenced in a study of identical twins. TCRdb reprocessed the 5' RACE reads with MiXCR, giving one entry per CDR3 protein. The sample records roughly 770,000 distinct CDR3 sequences, about 18% being singletons. These same records also appear under a second study, on T cells expressing NK-cell markers.

The sequenced material came from PBMCs. The source of these receptors is a woman aged 18 to 35 in good health.

This clonotype turned up a few times. This sequence joins TRBV29-1 and TRBJ2-5; a possible D gene is TRBD1 (6 bases). Germline values: CDR1 SQVTM, CDR2 ANQGSEA. Trimming removed 7 bases from V and 5 bases from J, with 17 bases in between. The CDR3 sequence is 13 residues long. CDR3 sequence: CSARQAPRETQYF. DNA of the CDR3: TGCAGCGCAAGACAGGCCCCCCGGGAGACCCAGTACTTC.

This clonotype has just a few counts. This sequence joins TRBV20-1 and TRBJ2-7, with 11 positions matching TRBD1. Trimming at V came to 6 bases and at J to 3 bases, leaving 7 bases not matched to a gene. This CDR3 comprises 14 residues. Germline V gives CDR1 DFQATT, CDR2 SNEGSKA (reference sequence). For the CDR3, the DNA is TGCAGTGCCACCGGGGGACAGGGGGGCTACGAGCAGTACTTC. Translation gives CSATGGQGGYEQYF.

In its sample, this clonotype was seen a few times. This sequence joins TRBV9 and TRBJ2-1; TRBD2 is a possible D gene (6 bases). With 3 bases removed from V and 6 bases from J, the gap between germline ends came to 13 bases. Germline V CDR1 and CDR2: SGDLS, YYNGEE. The CDR3 extends over 14 amino acids. CDR3 bases: TGTGCCAGCAGCGACGAGACTAGTGCCAATGAGCAGTTCTTC. Its translation: CASSDETSANEQFF.

This sequence joins TRBV9 and TRBJ2-1, with 7 bases aligning to TRBD2. V lost 0 bases and J lost 8; bases outside the gene matches: 8. CDR1 is SGDLS, CDR2 YYNGEE, per germline. This CDR3 has 15 residues. CDR3 bases: TGTGCCAGCAGCGTAGGAGGCGGGAGTGGCGATGAGCAGTTCTTC. Amino acids: CASSVGGGSGDEQFF.

This chain joins TRBV20-1 and TRBJ2-5; 8 nucleotides match TRBD2. Per germline, CDR1 DFQATT and CDR2 SNEGSKA (reference sequence). V was pared by 5 bases and J by 4 bases, with 9 bases of the junction left unmatched. The CDR3 length is 14 residues. The CDR3 loop reads CSAGPGLVGETQYF. The CDR3 DNA follows: TGCAGTGCTGGGCCGGGACTAGTCGGAGAGACCCAGTACTTC.

This clonotype was picked up a small number of times. The V gene is TRBV12-3 or TRBV12-4, the J gene TRBJ2-1; D uncertain. V was trimmed by 3 bases and J by 6 bases, leaving 9 bases between them. This CDR3 is 13 amino acids long. The CDR3 sequence is CASSFGPSNEQFF. CDR3 in DNA: TGTGCCAGCAGTTTTGGACCGAGCAATGAGCAGTTCTTC.

The V gene is TRBV9, the J gene TRBJ1-1; D uncertain. The CDR3 spans 14 residues. Germline loops: CDR1 SGDLS, CDR2 YYNGEE. The V end lost 0 bases, the J end lost 5 bases, and 11 bases lay between the germline ends. For the CDR3, the DNA is TGTGCCAGCAGCGTAGATTCAGGTGTAACTGAAGCTTTCTTT. Protein product: CASSVDSGVTEAFF.

The table lists this clonotype with a few counts. The chain joins TRBV7-2 to TRBJ2-1; the D gene is possibly TRBD1 (6 bases). The CDR3 covers 15 residues. Trimming shortened V by 1 base and J by 7 bases, and 14 bases separated the two germline ends. Germline V CDR1 and CDR2: SGHTA, FQGNSA. CDR3 DNA sequence: TGTGCCAGCAGCTTAGAACAGGGAAGGGAGAATGAGCAGTTCTTC. This codes for CASSLEQGRENEQFF.

This clonotype showed up many times. This chain uses TRBV6-2 or TRBV6-3 with TRBJ2-5; D gene unclear. Trimming stripped 6 bases from V and 5 bases from J, with 4 bases between. Germline V gene data show CDR1 as MNHEY and CDR2 as SVGEGT. CDR3 length: 10 amino acids. Written as DNA, the CDR3 is TGTGCCAGCAGGAGGGAGACCCAGTACTTC. Its translation: CASRRETQYF.

For the CDR3, the DNA is TGTGCCAGCAGTTCCGTCCGCCCCCTGGGGTTTGGCTACACCTTC. Residues: CASSSVRPLGFGYTF. The chain joins TRBV6-2 or TRBV6-3 to TRBJ1-2; the D is unclear. Germline loops: CDR1 MNHEY, CDR2 SVGEGT. V was pared by 4 bases and J by 7 bases, with 19 bases between. This CDR3 comprises 15 residues.

J is TRBJ2-1 and V is TRBV20-1, with 9 bases fitting TRBD1. Trimming at V came to 6 bases and at J to 4 bases, leaving 7 bases not matched to a gene. The CDR3 consists of 14 residues. Germline V gives CDR1 DFQATT, CDR2 SNEGSKA (reference sequence). The CDR3 spells CSAPGQGLYNEQFF. The CDR3 nucleotides are TGCAGTGCCCCGGGACAGGGCCTTTACAATGAGCAGTTCTTC.

This clonotype was seen a few times. V usage is TRBV20-1 and J usage is TRBJ1-5; no definite D call. The CDR3 consists of 14 residues. Germline CDR1 and CDR2: DFQATT and SNEGSKA (reference sequence). Trimming removed 3 bases at V and 0 bases at J, with 9 bases between. The CDR3 protein is CSARPSYSNQPQHF. In nucleotides, the CDR3 is TGCAGTGCTAGGCCGTCTTATAGCAATCAGCCCCAGCATTTT.

This chain connects TRBV10-3 to TRBJ2-5; 9 bases line up with TRBD2. The length of the CDR3 is 15 residues. Trimming removed 3 bases from V and 5 bases from J; junction bases left unmatched: 7. Germline assignment: CDR1 ENHRY and CDR2 SYGVKD. The CDR3 DNA reads TGTGCCATCAGTGAACGGGCCGCGGGAGGGGAGACCCAGTACTTC. It yields the protein CAISERAAGGETQYF.

The J gene is TRBJ2-7, the V gene TRBV10-3; D perhaps matches TRBD2 (5 bases). Germline values: CDR1 ENHRY, CDR2 SYGVKD. The CDR3 spans 13 residues. With 4 bases removed from V and 7 bases from J, the gap between germline ends came to 14 bases. This chain's CDR3 is CAISGGRAGEQYF. The CDR3 bases are TGTGCCATCAGTGGGGGTAGGGCGGGTGAGCAGTACTTC.

This clonotype was detected a few times. The chain uses TRBV20-1 and TRBJ1-5, with D unresolved. Germline V gene lookup returns CDR1 DFQATT and CDR2 SNEGSKA (reference sequence). Trimming pared 0 bases from V and 3 bases from J, leaving 12 bases between. This CDR3 has 15 residues. The CDR3 coding sequence is TGCAGTGCTAGAGATAGTTCAGGCTCCAATCAGCCCCAGCATTTT. Protein product: CSARDSSGSNQPQHF.